A selection of T cell receptor beta chains follows, all from one sample in a study of control samples from healthy donors and cancer patients. The data were produced by immunoSEQ multiplex PCR, yet TCRdb's version contains in-frame clones alone and is incomplete. The sample yields about 83,000 clones, around 92% seen once. Material: blood. These receptors were taken from a man aged 45-65 years in good health. Both conserved end residues are part of each CDR3. The D gene is left open where the match is weak. Size is omitted from some rows. Given values are once, few, many or a class for expanded clones.

TRBJ2-1 TRBV7-2 - - TGTGCCAGCAGGGGAGTCTCCTACAATGAGCAGTTCTTC CASRGVSYNEQFF
TRBJ1-6 TRBV6-5 - - TGTGCCAGCAGACCTAGCTCCTATAATTCACCCCTCCACTTT CASRPSSYNSPLHF
TRBJ2-2 TRBV6-1 - - TGTGCCAGCAGTGAACCGGGGCGAAACACCGGGGAGCTGTTTTTT CASSEPGRNTGELFF
TRBJ2-7 TRBV15 TRBD2 - TGTGCCACCAGCTTAGCGGGGGGCCTCTCCTACGAGCAGTACTTC CATSLAGGLSYEQYF
TRBJ1-2 TRBV5-4 TRBD1 - TGTGCCAGCAGCTTGGAGACAGGGACCTATGGCTACACCTTC CASSLETGTYGYTF
TRBJ1-5 TRBV2 - - TGTGCCAGCAGTGAAGAAGTTAATCTGTCCCAGCATTTT CASSEEVNLSQHF
TRBJ1-1 TRBV15 - once TGTGCCACCAGCAGAATAGTCTCCGGGGCAAAAACTTTCTTT CATSRIVSGAKTFF
TRBJ1-1 TRBV2 - - TGTGCCAGCAGTCTGCTAGGCACCCCGAACACTGAAGCTTTCTTT CASSLLGTPNTEAFF
TRBJ2-1 TRBV5-1 TRBD1 - TGCGCCAGCAGTAGAATGCCGGGACAGGTTCTTAATGAGCAGTTCTTC CASSRMPGQVLNEQFF
TRBJ2-7 TRBV15 - - TGTGCCACCAGCAGATCATACGGAAACGAGCAGTACTTC CATSRSYGNEQYF
TRBJ1-5 TRBV6-2/TRBV6-3 - few TGTGCCAGCAGCCAAGTACGGCAGCCCCAGCATTTT CASSQVRQPQHF
TRBJ2-2 TRBV18 TRBD1 - TGTGCCAGCTCACAAGGGGGCCAGAACACCGGGGAGCTGTTTTTT CASSQGGQNTGELFF
TRBJ1-3 TRBV5-1 - once TGCGCCAGCAGCCGTGACGGTAGCTCTGGAAACACCATATATTTT CASSRDGSSGNTIYF
TRBJ2-3 TRBV6-5 - - TGTGCCAGCAGCATACAGATAAGCACAGATACGCAGTATTTT CASSIQISTDTQYF
TRBJ2-2 TRBV27 - - TGTGCCAGCAGCCCTTGGGGGACGCCGAACACCGGGGAGCTGTTTTTT CASSPWGTPNTGELFF
TRBJ2-7 TRBV7-2 - - TGTGCCAGCAGCTTACATCGGGGATCTACCTACGAGCAGTACTTC CASSLHRGSTYEQYF
TRBJ2-2 TRBV14 - - TGTGCCAGCAGCCAAGGGCAGGGGAGCACCGGGGAGCTGTTTTTT CASSQGQGSTGELFF
TRBJ2-5 TRBV4-3 - - TGCGCCAGCAGCCAAGCCGGGACTGCCGAGACCCAGTACTTC CASSQAGTAETQYF
TRBJ1-1 TRBV13 - - TGTGCCAGCAGCGGGCGAGGGACCATGAACACTGAAGCTTTCTTT CASSGRGTMNTEAFF
TRBJ2-3 TRBV5-6 TRBD2 - TGTGCCAGCAGCTTGAGTTATAGCGGGGGGTCTAGCACAGATACGCAGTATTTT CASSLSYSGGSSTDTQYF
TRBJ1-1 TRBV7-8 - - TGTGCCAGCAGCCGAGGAGGGGGGCACACTGAAGCTTTCTTT CASSRGGGHTEAFF
TRBJ2-3 TRBV13 TRBD1 - TGTGCCAGCAGGAGGACAGGGGAGAGAGATACGCAGTATTTT CASRRTGERDTQYF
TRBJ1-1 TRBV3-1/TRBV3-2 - - TGTGCCAGCAGCCTTTCGACAGGGAACACTGAAGCTTTCTTT CASSLSTGNTEAFF
TRBJ1-1 TRBV14 - - TGTGCCAGCAGCCAAGATTCCGTGAACACTGAAGCTTTCTTT CASSQDSVNTEAFF
TRBJ1-5 TRBV6-6 - - TGTGCCAGCAGTTACGGGGTGAATCAACCCCAGCATTTT CASSYGVNQPQHF
TRBJ1-4 TRBV7-2 - - TGTGCCAGCAGCTTAGCGCAGGGGCCCAGGACAAAACTGTTTTTT CASSLAQGPRTKLFF
TRBJ1-1 TRBV6-2/TRBV6-3 - - TGTGCCAGCAGTTTTTACCCGACAGGCCCCTCGAGCCGCGCTTTCTTT CASSFYPTGPSSRAFF
TRBJ2-2 TRBV10-2 - - TGCGCCAGCAGTGATAACACAGGGAGGTACACCGGGGAGCTGTTTTTT CASSDNTGRYTGELFF
TRBJ1-6 TRBV29-1 TRBD1 - TGCAGCGCCAGGGACAGGGTAGATTCACCCCTCCACTTT CSARDRVDSPLHF
TRBJ1-6 TRBV7-9 - - TGTGCCAGCAGCCCGGGTAGGGATAATTCACCCCTCCACTTT CASSPGRDNSPLHF
TRBJ1-6 TRBV14 TRBD1 - TGTGCCAGCAGGGGACAGGGGGAAAATTCACCCCTCCACTTT CASRGQGENSPLHF
TRBJ2-7 TRBV7-9 TRBD1 - TGTGCCAGCAGCTGGAGGACAGGGGTGGGCGAGCAGTACTTC CASSWRTGVGEQYF
TRBJ2-5 TRBV5-4 - - TGTGCCAGCAGCGGCCGGGGTCGGGAGACCCAGTACTTC CASSGRGRETQYF
TRBJ2-2 TRBV5-5 TRBD1 - TGTGCCAGCAGCTTGGGACAGGGTGACAAAGGGGAGCTGTTTTTT CASSLGQGDKGELFF
TRBJ1-5 TRBV29-1 TRBD1 once TGCAGCGTTTCACAGGGGGCTAGGCAGCCCCAGCATTTT CSVSQGARQPQHF
TRBJ2-7 TRBV4-1 TRBD2 - TGCGCCAGCAGCCCCATGAGCGGGGGGACCTACGAGCAGTACTTC CASSPMSGGTYEQYF
TRBJ1-2 TRBV5-4 - - TGTGCCAGCAGCATTAACAGGGCGGAGGGCTACACCTTC CASSINRAEGYTF
TRBJ2-1 TRBV27 - - TGTGCCAGCAGTTGGGGACCTCGCAATGAGCAGTTCTTC CASSWGPRNEQFF